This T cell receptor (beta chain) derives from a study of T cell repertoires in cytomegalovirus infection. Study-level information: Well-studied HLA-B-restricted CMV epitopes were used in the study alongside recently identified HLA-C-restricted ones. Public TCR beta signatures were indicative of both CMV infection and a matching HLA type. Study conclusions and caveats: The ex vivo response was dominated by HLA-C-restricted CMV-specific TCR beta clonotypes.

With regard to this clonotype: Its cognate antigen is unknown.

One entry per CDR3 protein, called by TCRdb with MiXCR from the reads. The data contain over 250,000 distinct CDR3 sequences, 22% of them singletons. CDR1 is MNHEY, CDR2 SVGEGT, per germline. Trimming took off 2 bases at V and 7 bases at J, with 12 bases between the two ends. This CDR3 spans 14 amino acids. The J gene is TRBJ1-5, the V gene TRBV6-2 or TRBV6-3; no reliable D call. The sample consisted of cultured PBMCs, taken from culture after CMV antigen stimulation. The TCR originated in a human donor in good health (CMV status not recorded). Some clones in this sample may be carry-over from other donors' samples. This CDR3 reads CASSYGGAGQPQHF. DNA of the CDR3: TGTGCCAGCAGTTACGGTGGCGCGGGGCAGCCCCAGCATTTT.